This T cell receptor (beta chain) was identified in a study of blood T cell repertoires in COVID-19. Original data processing: Nucleated cell number was recorded as an estimate derived from reference gene primer amplification. The method was immunoSEQ multiplex PCR; TCRdb's version includes in-frame clones alone and lacks a portion of them. Clonal size and the V and J genes are those of that table, whereas D and trimming came from the DNA. Of more than 150,000 clones detected, 70% to 90% appear once; the ten largest clones hold less than 25%. This CDR3 has 16 residues. The ends lost 5 bases at V and 1 base at J; junction bases unmatched: 5. Germline loops: CDR1 SEHNR, CDR2 FQNEAQ (reference sequence). This clone was detected once.

This receptor was taken from a man between 65 and 85 years old with active or convalescent COVID-19. The chain is built from TRBV7-9 and TRBJ1-3; 10 nucleotides align to TRBD1. The sequenced sample was peripheral blood. The CDR3 reads CASSPGTGESGNTIYF. CDR3 bases: TGTGCCAGCAGCCCCGGGACAGGGGAGTCTGGAAACACCATATATTTT.